The clone carrying this T cell receptor (beta chain) was detected once. In the original processing: Nucleated cell number was recorded as an estimate derived from reference gene primer amplification. The table came from immunoSEQ multiplex PCR; TCRdb's copy has only in-frame clones and leaves some out. The DNA was the basis for D and trimming; V, J and clone size are from that table. The repertoire holds 200,000 to 300,000 clones, with around nine tenths as singletons. The data were taken from a study of blood T cell repertoires in COVID-19. Study-wide background: Acute and convalescent COVID-19 specimens originated in the United States, Italy and Spain. T cells, B-cell-depleted T cells, or PBMCs provided the cDNA or gDNA that served as material.

V shed 8 bases and J shed 0 bases, with 12 bases lying between them. Germline V gene lookup returns CDR1 MNHEY and CDR2 SMNVEV (reference sequence). The CDR3 extends over 14 amino acids. The material sequenced was peripheral blood. The sequence came from a man aged 35-49 years who had recovered from COVID-19. The rearrangement uses TRBV27 and TRBJ2-3; possible D gene TRBD2, 5 bases. The CDR3 DNA reads TGTGCCAGCCGCCCCATAGCGAGCACAGATACGCAGTATTTT. This sequence encodes CASRPIASTDTQYF.